The subject of this entry is one TCR beta chain. The antigen is unknown. The source of the sample is a study of CD8 T cells in ankylosing spondylitis. Preparation of TCR beta libraries was done by quantitative 5'-RACE with molecular barcodes. From the 5' RACE reads, TCRdb called clonotypes with MiXCR, one entry per CDR3 protein. The repertoire holds fewer than 500,000 distinct CDR3 sequences, with roughly 26% as singletons. Whole-study findings and limits: Among TCR beta sequences, a motif of several highly homologous variants appeared characteristic of ankylosing spondylitis blood. Relatively rare in peripheral blood, disease-linked clones were also CD8+. Matched synovial fluid from ankylosing spondylitis patients was reported to be enriched for disease-linked clones.

The specimen sequenced was blood, either unsorted or a sorted T cell fraction (not recorded which). The TCR comes from a male donor with ankylosing spondylitis.

As DNA, the CDR3 is TGCAGTGCTCCCCGCGGGGCTAGCGCCACAGATACGCAGTATTTT. It codes for CSAPRGASATDTQYF. The V and J genes are TRBV20-1 and TRBJ2-3, with D possibly being TRBD2 (6 bases). With 5 bases removed from V and 2 bases from J, the gap between germline ends came to 17 bases. CDR3 length: 15 amino acids. Germline loops: CDR1 DFQATT, CDR2 SNEGSKA (reference sequence).